The TCR beta chain described here comes from a study of blood T cell repertoires in COVID-19. Turning to the study itself: Whether acute or convalescent, the COVID-19 samples came from the United States, Italy and Spain. The cDNA or gDNA used as material had been derived from T cells, B-cell-depleted T cells, or PBMCs.

In the original analysis: Reference gene primer amplification gave estimated nucleated cell counts. Profiled with immunoSEQ multiplex PCR; TCRdb holds only in-frame clones, not every one. Clone size and the V and J calls come from that table; the DNA yielded D and trimming. The sample includes about 140,000 clones, roughly 85% of them seen just once. The specimen was peripheral blood. This receptor was taken from a man between 60 and 70 years old with acute or convalescent COVID-19.

The CDR3 DNA is TGTGCCAGCAGCTTGGTCCAGGGGTTCACCGGGGAGCTGTTTTTT. Amino acids: CASSLVQGFTGELFF. The V call is TRBV5-4, the J call TRBJ2-2; possible D gene TRBD1, 6 bases. This CDR3 has 15 amino acids. CDR1 and CDR2 (germline): SGHNT, YYREEE (reference sequence). V lost 0 bases and J 4 bases, leaving 10 bases between the germline ends.